This TCR beta chain was found in a study of blood T cell repertoires in COVID-19. Looking at the study overall: Donors in the United States, Italy and Spain gave samples during acute or convalescent COVID-19. Sources were T cells, B-cell-depleted T cells, or PBMCs; the material itself was cDNA or gDNA.

Original methodology: Amplification of reference gene primers was used by the study to estimate nucleated cell counts. Sequencing used immunoSEQ multiplex PCR; TCRdb keeps in-frame clones, though not all of them. The D gene and trimming were derived from the DNA, and the V and J assignments and clone size from that table. The table has some 260,000 clones, 70% to 90% seen once; the top ten hold roughly 0.8%. CDR1 is LGHDT, CDR2 YNNKEL, per germline (reference sequence). The CDR3 loop spans 13 amino acids. V was clipped by 1 base and J by 6 bases, with 6 bases between them. This TCR derives from a woman between 25 and 40 years old with acute or convalescent COVID-19. Sequenced material: peripheral blood. The chain is built from TRBV3-1 (or the pseudogene TRBV3-2) and TRBJ2-2, with D possibly matching TRBD2 (5 bases). CDR3 sequence: CASSQGTAGELFF. Here the CDR3 DNA reads TGTGCCAGCAGCCAAGGGACTGCCGGGGAGCTGTTTTTT.